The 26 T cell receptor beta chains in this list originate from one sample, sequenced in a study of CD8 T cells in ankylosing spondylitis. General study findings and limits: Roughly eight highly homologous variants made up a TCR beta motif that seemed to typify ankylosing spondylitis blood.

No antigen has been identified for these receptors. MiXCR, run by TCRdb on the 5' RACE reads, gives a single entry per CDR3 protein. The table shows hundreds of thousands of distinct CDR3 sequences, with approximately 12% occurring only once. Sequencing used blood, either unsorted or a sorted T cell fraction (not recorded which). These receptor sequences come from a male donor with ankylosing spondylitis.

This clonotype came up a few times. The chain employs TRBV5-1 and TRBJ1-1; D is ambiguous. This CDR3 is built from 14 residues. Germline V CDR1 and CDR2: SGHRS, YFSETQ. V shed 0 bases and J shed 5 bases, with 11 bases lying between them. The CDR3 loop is CASSLEFRETEAFF. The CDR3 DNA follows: TGCGCCAGCAGCTTGGAGTTCCGGGAAACTGAAGCTTTCTTT.

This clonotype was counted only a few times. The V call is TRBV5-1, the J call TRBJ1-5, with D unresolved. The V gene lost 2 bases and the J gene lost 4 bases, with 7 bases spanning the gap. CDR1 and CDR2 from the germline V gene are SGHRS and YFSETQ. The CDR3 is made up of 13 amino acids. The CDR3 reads CASSFRPNQPQHF. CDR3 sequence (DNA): TGCGCCAGCAGCTTCAGACCTAATCAGCCCCAGCATTTT.

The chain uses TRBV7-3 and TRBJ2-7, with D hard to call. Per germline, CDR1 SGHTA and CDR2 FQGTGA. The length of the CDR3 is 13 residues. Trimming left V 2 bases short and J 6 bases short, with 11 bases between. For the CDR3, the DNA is TGTGCCAGCAGCTTATCCCGTGGGCTCGAGCAGTACTTC. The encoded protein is CASSLSRGLEQYF.

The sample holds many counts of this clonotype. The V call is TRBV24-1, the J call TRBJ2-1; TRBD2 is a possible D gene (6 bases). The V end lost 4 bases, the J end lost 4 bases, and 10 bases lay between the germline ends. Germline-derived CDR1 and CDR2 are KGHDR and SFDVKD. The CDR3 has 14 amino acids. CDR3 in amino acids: CATSDTSRYNEQFF. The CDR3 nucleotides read TGTGCCACCAGTGACACTAGCAGGTACAATGAGCAGTTCTTC.

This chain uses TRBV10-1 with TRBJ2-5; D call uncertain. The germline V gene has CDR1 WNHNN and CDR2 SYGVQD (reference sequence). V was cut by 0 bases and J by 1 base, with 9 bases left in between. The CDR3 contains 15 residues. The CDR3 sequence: CASSESGRTQETQYF. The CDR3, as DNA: TGCGCCAGCAGTGAGTCGGGCAGGACCCAAGAGACCCAGTACTTC.

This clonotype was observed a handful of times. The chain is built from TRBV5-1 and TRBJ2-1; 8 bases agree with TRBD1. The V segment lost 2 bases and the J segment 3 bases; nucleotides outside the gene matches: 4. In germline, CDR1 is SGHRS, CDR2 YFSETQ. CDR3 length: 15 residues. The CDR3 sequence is CASSLQGGNYNEQFF. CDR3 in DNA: TGCGCCAGCAGCTTACAGGGGGGAAACTACAATGAGCAGTTCTTC.

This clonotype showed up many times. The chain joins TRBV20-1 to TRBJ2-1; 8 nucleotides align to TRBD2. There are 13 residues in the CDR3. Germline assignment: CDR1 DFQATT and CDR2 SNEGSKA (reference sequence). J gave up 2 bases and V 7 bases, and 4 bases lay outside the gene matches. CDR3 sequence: CSVGGGTYNEQFF. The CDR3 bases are TGCAGTGTTGGCGGGGGGACCTACAATGAGCAGTTCTTC.

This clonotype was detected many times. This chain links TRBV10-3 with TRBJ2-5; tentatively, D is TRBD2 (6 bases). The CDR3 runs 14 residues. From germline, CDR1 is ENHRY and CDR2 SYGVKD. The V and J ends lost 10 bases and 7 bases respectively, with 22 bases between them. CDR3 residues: CASKGTLPSGTQYF. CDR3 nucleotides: TGTGCCAGCAAAGGGACTCTACCATCGGGGACCCAGTACTTC.

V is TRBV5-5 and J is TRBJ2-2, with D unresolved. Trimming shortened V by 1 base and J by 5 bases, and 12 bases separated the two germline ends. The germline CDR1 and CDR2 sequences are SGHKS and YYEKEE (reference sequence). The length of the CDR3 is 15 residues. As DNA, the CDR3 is TGTGCCAGCAGCTTGTCGATCTCCTTTACCGGGGAGCTGTTTTTT. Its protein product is CASSLSISFTGELFF.

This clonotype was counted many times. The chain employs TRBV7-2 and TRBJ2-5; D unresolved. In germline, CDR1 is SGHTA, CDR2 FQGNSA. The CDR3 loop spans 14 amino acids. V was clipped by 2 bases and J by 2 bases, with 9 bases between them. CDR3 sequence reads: CASSLYVYQETQYF. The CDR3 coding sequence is TGTGCCAGCAGCTTATATGTCTATCAAGAGACCCAGTACTTC.

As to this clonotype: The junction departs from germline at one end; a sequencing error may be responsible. The CDR3 DNA sequence: TGTGCTAGCAGCTTAGGGAGCAACTACGAGCAGTACTTC. Translated, it gives CASSLGSNYEQYF. V usage is TRBV7-7 and J usage is TRBJ2-7, with a possible D match to TRBD2 (5 bases). CDR3 size: 13 residues. Germline V CDR1 and CDR2: SSHAT, FNYEAQ (reference sequence).

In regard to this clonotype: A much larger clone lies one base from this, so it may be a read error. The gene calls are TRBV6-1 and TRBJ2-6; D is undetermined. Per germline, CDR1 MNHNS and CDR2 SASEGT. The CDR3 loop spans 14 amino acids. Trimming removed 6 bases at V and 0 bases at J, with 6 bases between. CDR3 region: CASRKSSGANVLTF. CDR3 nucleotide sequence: TGTGCCAGCAGGAAGAGCTCTGGGGCCAACGTCCTGACTTTC.

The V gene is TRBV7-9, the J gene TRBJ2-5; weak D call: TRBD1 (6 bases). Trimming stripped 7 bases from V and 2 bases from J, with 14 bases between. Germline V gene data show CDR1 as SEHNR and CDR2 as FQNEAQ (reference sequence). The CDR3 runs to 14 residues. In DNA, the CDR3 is TGTGCCAGCACTCCCGGGACACTTCAAGAGACCCAGTACTTC. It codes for CASTPGTLQETQYF.

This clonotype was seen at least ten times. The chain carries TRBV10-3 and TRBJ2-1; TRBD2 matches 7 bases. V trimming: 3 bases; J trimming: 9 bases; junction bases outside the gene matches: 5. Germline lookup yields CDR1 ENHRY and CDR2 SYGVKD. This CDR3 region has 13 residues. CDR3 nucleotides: TGTGCCATCAGTGACGGGGGGAAATTTGAGCAGTTCTTC. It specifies CAISDGGKFEQFF.

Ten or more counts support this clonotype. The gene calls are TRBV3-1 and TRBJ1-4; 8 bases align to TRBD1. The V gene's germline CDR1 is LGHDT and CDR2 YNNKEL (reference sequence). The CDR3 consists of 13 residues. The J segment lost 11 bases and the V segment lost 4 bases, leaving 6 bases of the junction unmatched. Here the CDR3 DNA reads TGTGCCAGCAGCCGTGGACAGGGCGACAAACTGTTTTTT. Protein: CASSRGQGDKLFF. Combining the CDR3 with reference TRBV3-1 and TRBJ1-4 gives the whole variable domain DTAVSQTPKYLVTQMGNDKSIKCEQNLGHDTMYWYKQDSKKFLKIMFSYNNKELIINETVPNRFSPKSPDKAHLNLHINSLELGDSAVYFCASSRGQGDKLFFGSGTQLSVL.

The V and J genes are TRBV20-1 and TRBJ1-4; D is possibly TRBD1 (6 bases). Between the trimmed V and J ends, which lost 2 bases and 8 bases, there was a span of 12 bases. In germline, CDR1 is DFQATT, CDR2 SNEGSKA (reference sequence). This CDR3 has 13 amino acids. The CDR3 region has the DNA TGCAGTGCTAGATGGGGGGCTGGGGAAAAACTGTTTTTT. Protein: CSARWGAGEKLFF.

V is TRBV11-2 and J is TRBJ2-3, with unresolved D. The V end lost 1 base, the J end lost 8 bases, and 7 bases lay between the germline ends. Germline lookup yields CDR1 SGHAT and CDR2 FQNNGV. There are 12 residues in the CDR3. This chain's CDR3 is CASSLGLVTQYF. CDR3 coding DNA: TGTGCCAGCAGCTTAGGATTGGTTACGCAGTATTTT. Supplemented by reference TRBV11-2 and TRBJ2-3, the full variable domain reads EAGVAQSPRYKIIEKRQSVAFWCNPISGHATLYWYQQILGQGPKLLIQFQNNGVVDDSQLPKDRFSAERLKGVDSTLKIQPAKLEDSAVYLCASSLGLVTQYFGPGTRLTVL.

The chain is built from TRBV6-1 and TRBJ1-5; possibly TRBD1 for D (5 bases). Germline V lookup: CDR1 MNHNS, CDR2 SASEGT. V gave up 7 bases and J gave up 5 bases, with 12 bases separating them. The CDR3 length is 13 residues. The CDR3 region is CASTSLGDQPQHF. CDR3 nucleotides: TGTGCCAGCACCTCGTTAGGGGATCAGCCCCAGCATTTT.

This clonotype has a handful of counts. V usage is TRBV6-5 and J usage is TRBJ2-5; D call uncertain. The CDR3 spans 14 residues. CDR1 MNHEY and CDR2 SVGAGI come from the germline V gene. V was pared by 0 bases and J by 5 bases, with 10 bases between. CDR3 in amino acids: CASSYSLGWETQYF. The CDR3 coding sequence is TGTGCCAGCAGTTACTCGCTAGGGTGGGAGACCCAGTACTTC.

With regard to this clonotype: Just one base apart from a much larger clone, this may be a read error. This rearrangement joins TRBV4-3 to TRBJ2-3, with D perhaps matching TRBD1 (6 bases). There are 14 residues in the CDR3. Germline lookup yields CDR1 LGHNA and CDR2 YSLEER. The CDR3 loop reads CDSSLRTATDTQYF. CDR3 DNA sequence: TGCGACAGCAGCCTCAGGACAGCTACAGATACGCAGTATTTT.

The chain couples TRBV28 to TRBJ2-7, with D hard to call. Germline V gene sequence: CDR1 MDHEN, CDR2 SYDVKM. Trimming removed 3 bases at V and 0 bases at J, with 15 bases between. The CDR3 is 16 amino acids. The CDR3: CASSFEWYGRSYEQYF. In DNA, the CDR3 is TGTGCCAGCAGTTTTGAATGGTATGGGCGCTCCTACGAGCAGTACTTC.

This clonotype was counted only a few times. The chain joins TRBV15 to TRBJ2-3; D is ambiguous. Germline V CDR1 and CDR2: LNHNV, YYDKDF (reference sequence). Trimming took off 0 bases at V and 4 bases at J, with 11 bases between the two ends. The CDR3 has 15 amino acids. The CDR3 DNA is TGTGCCACCAGCAGAGATCAGAGTGAGGCAGATACGCAGTATTTT. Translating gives CATSRDQSEADTQYF.

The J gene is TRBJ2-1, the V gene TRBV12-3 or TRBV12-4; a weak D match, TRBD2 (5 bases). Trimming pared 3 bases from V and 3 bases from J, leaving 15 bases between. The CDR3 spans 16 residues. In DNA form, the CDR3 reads TGTGCCAGCAGTTTCCGCCGGGGTGGTAGCTACAATGAGCAGTTCTTC. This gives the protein CASSFRRGGSYNEQFF.

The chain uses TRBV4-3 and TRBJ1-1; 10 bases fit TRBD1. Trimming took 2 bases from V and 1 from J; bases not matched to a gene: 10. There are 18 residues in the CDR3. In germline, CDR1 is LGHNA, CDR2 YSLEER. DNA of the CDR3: TGCGCCAGCAGCCAACGACGGGACAGGGGTATAGGGAACACTGAAGCTTTCTTT. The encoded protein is CASSQRRDRGIGNTEAFF.

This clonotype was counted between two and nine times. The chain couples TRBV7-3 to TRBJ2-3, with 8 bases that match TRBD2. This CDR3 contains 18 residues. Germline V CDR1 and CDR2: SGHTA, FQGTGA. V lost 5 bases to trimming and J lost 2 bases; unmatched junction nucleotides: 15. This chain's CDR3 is CASSPPGRLARITDTQYF. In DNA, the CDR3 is TGTGCCAGCAGCCCCCCCGGCCGACTAGCGAGGATCACAGATACGCAGTATTTT. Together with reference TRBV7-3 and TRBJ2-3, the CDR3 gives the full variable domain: GAGVSQTPSNKVTEKGKYVELRCDPISGHTALYWYRQSLGQGPEFLIYFQGTGAADDSGLPNDRFFAVRPEGSVSTLKIQRTERGDSAVYLCASSPPGRLARITDTQYFGPGTRLTVL.

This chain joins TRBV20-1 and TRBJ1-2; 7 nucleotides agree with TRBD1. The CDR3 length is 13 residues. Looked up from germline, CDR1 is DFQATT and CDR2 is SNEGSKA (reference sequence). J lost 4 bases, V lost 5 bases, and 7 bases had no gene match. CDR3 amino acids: CSAHRGYAYGYTF. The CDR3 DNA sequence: TGCAGTGCTCACAGGGGATACGCCTATGGCTACACCTTC.